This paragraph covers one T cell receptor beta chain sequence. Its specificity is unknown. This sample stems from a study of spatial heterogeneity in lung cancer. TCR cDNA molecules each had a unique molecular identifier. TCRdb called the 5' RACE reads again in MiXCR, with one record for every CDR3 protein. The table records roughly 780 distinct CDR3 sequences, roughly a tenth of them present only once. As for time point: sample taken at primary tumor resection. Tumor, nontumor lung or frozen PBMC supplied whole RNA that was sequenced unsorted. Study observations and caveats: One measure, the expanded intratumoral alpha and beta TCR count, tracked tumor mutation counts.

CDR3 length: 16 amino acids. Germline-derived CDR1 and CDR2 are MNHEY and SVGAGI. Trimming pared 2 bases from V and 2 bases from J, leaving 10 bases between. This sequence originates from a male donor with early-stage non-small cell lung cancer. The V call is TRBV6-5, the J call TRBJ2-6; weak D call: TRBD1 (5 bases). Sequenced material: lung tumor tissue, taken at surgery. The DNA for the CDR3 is TGTGCCAGCAGTTACGAAACAGGAGCTGGGGCCAACGTCCTGACTTTC. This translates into CASSYETGAGANVLTF.